This T cell receptor beta chain was sequenced in a study of tumor-infiltrating lymphocytes in primary liver carcinoma. Study-wide points: The overlap of tumor-adjacent and tumor-blood pairs was smaller than that of tumor region pairs.

The length of the CDR3 is 13 amino acids, counting both ends. Germline V gene lookup returns CDR1 SGHNT and CDR2 YENEEA. Total RNA (roughly 540 ng) served as template for TCR beta cDNA synthesis primed by a constant-region primer. ARM-PCR was slightly modified, and three nested multiplex PCR rounds with it gave rise to the TCR beta libraries. The first two PCR rounds used TRBV1-TRBV30 forward primers with a C-beta reverse primer, about 10 cycles each. TCRdb reanalysed the multiplex PCR reads using MiXCR and keeps one entry per CDR3 protein. The sample records 90,000 to 100,000 distinct CDR3 sequences, around three quarters being singletons. Starting material for RNA and DNA co-extraction consisted of roughly 19-30 mg of unsorted bulk tissue. Surgical resection treated primary liver carcinoma in the patients. As to this clonotype: Its antigen is unidentified. The final CDR3 position lacks the conserved phenylalanine or tryptophan, pointing to a likely read error. Because the CDR3's place on the DNA is in doubt, the DNA is left out and the CDR3 is given as listed by TCRdb.

The specimen was liver tumor tissue from sampling region 5. The subset: tumor region T5, tumor centre. The source of this sequence is an older woman with primary liver carcinoma and hepatitis B virus infection. The chain couples TRBV11-3 to TRBJ1-1; the table's D call, TRBD1, has no DNA check behind it. The CDR3: CASTLGRVTEAFL.